The following is a TCR beta chain sequence with its context. Its matching antigen is unknown. These data are taken from a study of blood T cells in healthy people across ages. The overall study: T cells yielded about one barcoded beta molecule per two cells through template switching. Study conclusions and caveats: Naive CD4+ cell counts and diversity both ran higher in long-lived than in aged donors.

PCR was performed a second time for roughly 6 to 12 cycles using a sample-barcoded 5' primer and a J-beta primer mix. CDR3-containing paired-end reads numbering at least 2.5 million came from each sample. TCRdb used MiXCR to reprocess the 5' RACE reads, holding one entry per CDR3 protein. This sample yields 750,000 to 950,000 distinct CDR3 sequences, of which approximately 53% are seen a single time; approximately 40% belongs to the top ten. This CDR3 contains 15 residues. V trimming: 6 bases; J trimming: 4 bases; junction bases outside the gene matches: 7. Healthy Caucasian individuals from Russia aged about 6 to 100 served as donors.

Sample: blood. The origin of this receptor is an older man in good health. The chain links TRBV12-3 or TRBV12-4 to TRBJ2-3; 10 bases map to TRBD1. The CDR3 loop reads CASRPRGTGADTQYF. In DNA, the CDR3 is TGTGCCAGCAGACCTCGAGGGACAGGGGCAGATACGCAGTATTTT.